This TCR beta chain is drawn from a study of cytomegalovirus exposure and HLA in healthy donors (dated by TCRdb to 2016 to 2017). A note on the overall study: A later analysis indicated that the 100 to 150 validation repertoires were generated on the platform also employed for the 700 or so repertoires of the first cohort. The aim of the study was to test whether cataloging public T cell receptors could identify signatures of past pathogen exposure. In addition to the first cohort of 650 to 800 subjects, a separate validation cohort of some 120 different subjects was used. To predict cytomegalovirus infection status, the study brought together high-throughput TCR immunosequencing, statistical association of individual TCRs with disease status, and machine learning.

In the case of this clone: Its antigen is currently not known. Base qualities are not provided; no much larger clone lies one nucleotide away.

The library was built by means of the immunoSEQ multiplex PCR assay. On the study's bioinformatics: A statistical classification framework was built for diagnosing cytomegalovirus status from the catalog of TCR beta chain sequences. What TCRdb holds here is the immuneACCESS table cut down to in-frame rearrangements. Part of the clones is not present; checked against another copy, under half of the missing clones reflect an unresolved V gene, and the others are unexplained. V and J calls and clone size are copied from that table; D and trimming were computed from the DNA. The table for this sample lists 100,000 to 150,000 clones; approximately 95% of them were counted only once. The ten largest clones take up 1.5% to 2% of the sample. Overall study outcomes, separate from this receptor: The study listed over 150 TCR beta chains as associated with cytomegalovirus. The authors suggested that the approach could potentially be generalized to other disease states and immunological phenotypes. A later analysis found that TCRs clustered in the first cohort also tended to co-occur in the 120 validation repertoires, with roughly 95% of cluster scores above 0. Three of the identified cytomegalovirus-associated TCR beta chains were confirmed in vitro to be specific for cytomegalovirus antigens. In both the original and validation cohorts, the classifier was reported to diagnose cytomegalovirus status with high specificity and sensitivity. Across donors, most TCR sequences were observed very rarely, whereas some public TCRs were present in many individuals. A later analysis had no HLA typing for the validation cohort, so co-occurrence there was scored across all 120 or so repertoires.

The donors belonged to the validation cohort of 90 to 150 subjects, which was separate from the approximately 700-subject first cohort. Trimming at the junction amounts to 4 bases on V and 5 bases on J, and the germline ends lie 9 bases apart. The CDR3 has 13 amino acids, counting the end cysteine and phenylalanine. Only the CDR3 DNA stays, 39 bases, in frame from base 1. From a lookup of the germline V gene, CDR1 and CDR2 are SGDLS and YYNGEE. The clonotype comes from a young man in good health and CMV-seronegative. The sequence is built from TRBV9 and TRBJ2-2, with a weak D call of TRBD1 (5 bases match). Material for sequencing was PBMCs. Here is the DNA: TGTGCCAGCAGCCCCCAGGGTACCGGGGAGCTGTTTTTT. This yields the protein CASSPQGTGELFF.